The rows below give T cell receptor beta chains drawn from one sample of a study of control samples from healthy donors and cancer patients. Sequencing was performed with immunoSEQ multiplex PCR; in TCRdb, only in-frame clones are kept and a portion is missing. The sample consists of around 130,000 clones, 80% to 95% of them appearing once. The sample taken for sequencing was blood. Receptor source: a man aged 18-30 years in good health. The CDR3 runs from the conserved cysteine through the conserved F or W. Each record gives: CDR3 DNA, CDR3 protein, J gene, D gene, V gene, clone size. D genes are given only for firm matches. The size of a clone is reported for some rows only, either as once, few or many, or as a class for expanded clones.

CDR3nt: TGTGCCAGCAGTTACCCCAGCTACGAGCAGTACTTC
CDR3aa: CASSYPSYEQYF
j_gene: TRBJ2-7
d_gene: .
v_gene: TRBV6-2/TRBV6-3
abundance: .

CDR3nt: TGCGCCAGCAGCTACGACTCCTACGAGCAGTACTTC
CDR3aa: CASSYDSYEQYF
j_gene: TRBJ2-7
d_gene: .
v_gene: TRBV5-1
abundance: .

CDR3nt: TGTGCCAGCAGCTTGACAGGCTATGGCTACACCTTC
CDR3aa: CASSLTGYGYTF
j_gene: TRBJ1-2
d_gene: .
v_gene: TRBV11-2
abundance: .

CDR3nt: TGTGCCAGCAGCCAACATTGGCGGGGGGGCCGAAATGAGCAGTTCTTC
CDR3aa: CASSQHWRGGRNEQFF
j_gene: TRBJ2-1
d_gene: TRBD2
v_gene: TRBV3-1/TRBV3-2
abundance: .

CDR3nt: TGTGCCAGCAGCCGGGGGGCAGGGCGGTCCTACGAGCAGTACTTC
CDR3aa: CASSRGAGRSYEQYF
j_gene: TRBJ2-7
d_gene: .
v_gene: TRBV7-9
abundance: few

CDR3nt: TGTGCCAGCAGCCAAGACAGGTTCACTGAAGCTTTCTTT
CDR3aa: CASSQDRFTEAFF
j_gene: TRBJ1-1
d_gene: .
v_gene: TRBV4-2
abundance: .

CDR3nt: TGTGCCAGCAGCGGAACCGGGACGGCTAGAAATGAGCAGTTCTTC
CDR3aa: CASSGTGTARNEQFF
j_gene: TRBJ2-1
d_gene: .
v_gene: TRBV9
abundance: .

CDR3nt: TGTGCCAGCAGTTTTCTCGACACTAGGGCCCACACCTTC
CDR3aa: CASSFLDTRAHTF
j_gene: TRBJ1-2
d_gene: .
v_gene: TRBV12-3/TRBV12-4
abundance: once

CDR3nt: TGTGCCAGTAGTTCTCACAGTGGGGTTGTCACCGGGGAGCTGTTTTTT
CDR3aa: CASSSHSGVVTGELFF
j_gene: TRBJ2-2
d_gene: .
v_gene: TRBV19
abundance: .

CDR3nt: TGTGCCAGCAGTTACGGAGGAGGTAACACTGAAGCTTTCTTT
CDR3aa: CASSYGGGNTEAFF
j_gene: TRBJ1-1
d_gene: .
v_gene: TRBV6-5
abundance: once

CDR3nt: TGCGCCAGCAGTGAGTCAGGAAAGAACACTGAAGCTTTCTTT
CDR3aa: CASSESGKNTEAFF
j_gene: TRBJ1-1
d_gene: .
v_gene: TRBV10-1
abundance: .

CDR3nt: TGTGCCTGCCGCCGGGCACAGGGGGGCTATGGCTACACCTTC
CDR3aa: CACRRAQGGYGYTF
j_gene: TRBJ1-2
d_gene: TRBD1
v_gene: TRBV30
abundance: .

CDR3nt: TGCGCCAGCATCAGAGGACAGAGTAACTATGGCTACACCTTC
CDR3aa: CASIRGQSNYGYTF
j_gene: TRBJ1-2
d_gene: .
v_gene: TRBV5-1
abundance: .

CDR3nt: TGTGCCAGCAGCTTACAGGGGGATGACACTGAAGCTTTCTTT
CDR3aa: CASSLQGDDTEAFF
j_gene: TRBJ1-1
d_gene: TRBD1
v_gene: TRBV7-9
abundance: .

CDR3nt: TGTGCCAGCTCACCAGTGCAGGGGGCGCAGCCCCAGCATTTT
CDR3aa: CASSPVQGAQPQHF
j_gene: TRBJ1-5
d_gene: TRBD1
v_gene: TRBV18
abundance: .

CDR3nt: TGTGCCAGCAGCAGGATCTATGGCTACACCTTC
CDR3aa: CASSRIYGYTF
j_gene: TRBJ1-2
d_gene: .
v_gene: TRBV2
abundance: .

CDR3nt: TGTGCCACCAGTGCCACCGGGGACTACCAAGAGACCCAGTACTTC
CDR3aa: CATSATGDYQETQYF
j_gene: TRBJ2-5
d_gene: .
v_gene: TRBV24-1
abundance: .

CDR3nt: TGTGCCAGCTCATATGTAGGCTCCGGGCACCAGGAGAGCTACACCTTC
CDR3aa: CASSYVGSGHQESYTF
j_gene: TRBJ1-2
d_gene: .
v_gene: TRBV18
abundance: .

CDR3nt: TGTGCCAGTAGTATAGGTCCTACAGGGGGCGGCACCGGGGAGCTGTTTTTT
CDR3aa: CASSIGPTGGGTGELFF
j_gene: TRBJ2-2
d_gene: TRBD1
v_gene: TRBV19
abundance: .

CDR3nt: TGTGCCAGCAGTGAAGACAGGGGGCCGACAGATACGCAGTATTTT
CDR3aa: CASSEDRGPTDTQYF
j_gene: TRBJ2-3
d_gene: TRBD1
v_gene: TRBV2
abundance: .

CDR3nt: TGTGCCAGTAGTCCCCCGGGACAGGGGCGGGCTGAAGCTTTCTTT
CDR3aa: CASSPPGQGRAEAFF
j_gene: TRBJ1-1
d_gene: TRBD1
v_gene: TRBV19
abundance: few

CDR3nt: TGTGCCAGCAGCCGGGTCGGGGCCGATCAGCCCCAGCATTTT
CDR3aa: CASSRVGADQPQHF
j_gene: TRBJ1-5
d_gene: .
v_gene: TRBV5-6
abundance: .

CDR3nt: TGTGCCAGCAGCCCACGGGGAGAGACCCAGTACTTC
CDR3aa: CASSPRGETQYF
j_gene: TRBJ2-5
d_gene: .
v_gene: TRBV14
abundance: once

CDR3nt: TGTGCCAGCAGCCAGTTGGGGACTATCTCCTACGAGCAGTACTTC
CDR3aa: CASSQLGTISYEQYF
j_gene: TRBJ2-7
d_gene: TRBD2
v_gene: TRBV14
abundance: .

CDR3nt: TGTGCCAGCTCACGGGGACAGGGTGGCTCCTACGAGCAGTACTTC
CDR3aa: CASSRGQGGSYEQYF
j_gene: TRBJ2-7
d_gene: TRBD1
v_gene: TRBV18
abundance: .

CDR3nt: TGTGCCAGCAGGGAGTACACTGAAGCTTTCTTT
CDR3aa: CASREYTEAFF
j_gene: TRBJ1-1
d_gene: .
v_gene: TRBV2
abundance: .

CDR3nt: TGTGCCAGCAGGGGACAGTTCAGTTCTGGGGCCAACGTCCTGACTTTC
CDR3aa: CASRGQFSSGANVLTF
j_gene: TRBJ2-6
d_gene: TRBD1
v_gene: TRBV7-9
abundance: .

CDR3nt: TGTGCCAGCAGGACAGGGGGCCGTGGCCACACCTTC
CDR3aa: CASRTGGRGHTF
j_gene: TRBJ1-2
d_gene: TRBD1
v_gene: TRBV6-5
abundance: .

CDR3nt: TGTGCCAGCTCACTCATGGGCGGGCTCACAGATACGCAGTATTTT
CDR3aa: CASSLMGGLTDTQYF
j_gene: TRBJ2-3
d_gene: .
v_gene: TRBV18
abundance: .

CDR3nt: TGTGCCAGCTCACCACGGTTTCCGAGGGTGAACACTGAAGCTTTCTTT
CDR3aa: CASSPRFPRVNTEAFF
j_gene: TRBJ1-1
d_gene: .
v_gene: TRBV18
abundance: .

CDR3nt: TGTGCCAGCAGTGAACACCGGGACAGGGGCCACGAGCAGTACTTC
CDR3aa: CASSEHRDRGHEQYF
j_gene: TRBJ2-7
d_gene: TRBD1
v_gene: TRBV25-1
abundance: .

CDR3nt: TGCGCCAGCAGCGTAAGATTCTCTGGAAACACCATATATTTT
CDR3aa: CASSVRFSGNTIYF
j_gene: TRBJ1-3
d_gene: .
v_gene: TRBV10-2
abundance: .

CDR3nt: TGCGCCAGCAGTGGCCCGGCCGGGGGCAACGAGCAGTACTTC
CDR3aa: CASSGPAGGNEQYF
j_gene: TRBJ2-7
d_gene: .
v_gene: TRBV10-1
abundance: .

CDR3nt: TGTGCCATGAGGGAGGGACAGGGGGATTCTGGTACGCAGTATTTT
CDR3aa: CAMREGQGDSGTQYF
j_gene: TRBJ2-3
d_gene: TRBD1
v_gene: TRBV10-3
abundance: .

CDR3nt: TGCGCCAGCAAAGAGGGGGGGACTGAAGCTTTCTTT
CDR3aa: CASKEGGTEAFF
j_gene: TRBJ1-1
d_gene: .
v_gene: TRBV5-1
abundance: few

CDR3nt: TGCAGCGTTGAAGAAGGCAGGGAGGCTCAGCCCCAGCATTTT
CDR3aa: CSVEEGREAQPQHF
j_gene: TRBJ1-5
d_gene: .
v_gene: TRBV29-1
abundance: .

CDR3nt: TGTGCCAGCAGTTCTGTGGGGACTAACTATGGCTACACCTTC
CDR3aa: CASSSVGTNYGYTF
j_gene: TRBJ1-2
d_gene: .
v_gene: TRBV27
abundance: .

CDR3nt: TGTGCCAGCAGCTTAGTGACGGGTGGGGACACTGAAGCTTTCTTT
CDR3aa: CASSLVTGGDTEAFF
j_gene: TRBJ1-1
d_gene: .
v_gene: TRBV11-2
abundance: .

CDR3nt: TGTGCCAGCAGTCCCACGACCGTGAGCTCTGGAAACACCATATATTTT
CDR3aa: CASSPTTVSSGNTIYF
j_gene: TRBJ1-3
d_gene: .
v_gene: TRBV2
abundance: .

CDR3nt: TGTGCCAGCAGCTCCGGGACTAAAGAGCAGTACTTC
CDR3aa: CASSSGTKEQYF
j_gene: TRBJ2-7
d_gene: TRBD2
v_gene: TRBV7-9
abundance: .

CDR3nt: TGCAGTGCTAGTATCGACCGAGCCTACGAGCAGTACTTC
CDR3aa: CSASIDRAYEQYF
j_gene: TRBJ2-7
d_gene: .
v_gene: TRBV20-1
abundance: .